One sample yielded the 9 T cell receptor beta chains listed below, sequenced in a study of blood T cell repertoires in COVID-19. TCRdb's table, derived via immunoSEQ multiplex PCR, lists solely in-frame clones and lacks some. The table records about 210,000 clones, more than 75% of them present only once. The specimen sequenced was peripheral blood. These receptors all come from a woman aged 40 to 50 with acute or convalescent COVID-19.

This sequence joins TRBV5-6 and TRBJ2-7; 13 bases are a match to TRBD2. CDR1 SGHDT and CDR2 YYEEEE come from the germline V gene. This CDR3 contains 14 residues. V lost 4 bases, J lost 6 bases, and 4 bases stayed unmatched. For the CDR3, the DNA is TGTGCCAGCAGCACCGGACTAGCGGGAGTCGAGCAGTACTTC. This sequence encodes CASSTGLAGVEQYF.

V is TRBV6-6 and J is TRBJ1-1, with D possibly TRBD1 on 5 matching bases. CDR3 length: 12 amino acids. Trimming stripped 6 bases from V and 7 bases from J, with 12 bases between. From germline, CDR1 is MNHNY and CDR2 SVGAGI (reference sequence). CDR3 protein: CASSGGTFEAFF. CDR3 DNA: TGTGCCAGCAGCGGAGGGACCTTTGAAGCTTTCTTT.

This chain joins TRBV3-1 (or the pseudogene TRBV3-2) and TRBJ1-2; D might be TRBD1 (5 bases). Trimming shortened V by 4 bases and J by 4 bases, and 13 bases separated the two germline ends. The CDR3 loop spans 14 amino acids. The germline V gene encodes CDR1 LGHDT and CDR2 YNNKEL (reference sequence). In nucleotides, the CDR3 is TGTGCCAGCAGCCCCCCGACAGATTCCTATGGCTACACCTTC. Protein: CASSPPTDSYGYTF.

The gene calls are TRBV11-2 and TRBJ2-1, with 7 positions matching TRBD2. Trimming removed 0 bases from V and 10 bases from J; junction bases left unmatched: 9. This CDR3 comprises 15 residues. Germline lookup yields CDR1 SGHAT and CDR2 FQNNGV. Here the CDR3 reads CASSLDRVASGEQFF. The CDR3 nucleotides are TGTGCCAGCAGCTTAGATCGTGTAGCTAGCGGAGAGCAGTTCTTC.

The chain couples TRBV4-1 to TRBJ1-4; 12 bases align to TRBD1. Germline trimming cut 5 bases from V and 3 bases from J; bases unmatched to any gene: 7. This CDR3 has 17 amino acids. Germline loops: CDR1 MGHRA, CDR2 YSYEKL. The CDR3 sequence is CASSARDRGQANEKLFF. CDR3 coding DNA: TGCGCCAGCAGCGCCCGGGACAGGGGGCAAGCTAATGAAAAACTGTTTTTT.

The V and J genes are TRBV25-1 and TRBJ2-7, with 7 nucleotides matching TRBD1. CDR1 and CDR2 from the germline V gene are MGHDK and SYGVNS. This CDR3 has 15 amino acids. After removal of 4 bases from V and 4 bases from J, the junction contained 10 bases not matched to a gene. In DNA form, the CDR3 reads TGTGCCAGCAGTGGTTCCGGGACAGAAAAGTACGAGCAGTACTTC. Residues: CASSGSGTEKYEQYF.

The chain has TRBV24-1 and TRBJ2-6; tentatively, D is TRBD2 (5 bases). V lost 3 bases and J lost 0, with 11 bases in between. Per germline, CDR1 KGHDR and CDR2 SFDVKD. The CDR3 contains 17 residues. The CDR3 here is CATSDPGRDSGANVLTF. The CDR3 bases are TGTGCCACCAGTGATCCCGGACGGGACTCTGGGGCCAACGTCCTGACTTTC.

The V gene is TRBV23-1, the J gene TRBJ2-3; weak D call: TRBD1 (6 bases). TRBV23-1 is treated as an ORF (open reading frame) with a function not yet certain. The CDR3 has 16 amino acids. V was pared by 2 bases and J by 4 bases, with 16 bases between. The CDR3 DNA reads TGCGCCAGCAGTCAAGGTAGGGTGGGGGCGGCAGATACGCAGTATTTT. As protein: CASSQGRVGAADTQYF.

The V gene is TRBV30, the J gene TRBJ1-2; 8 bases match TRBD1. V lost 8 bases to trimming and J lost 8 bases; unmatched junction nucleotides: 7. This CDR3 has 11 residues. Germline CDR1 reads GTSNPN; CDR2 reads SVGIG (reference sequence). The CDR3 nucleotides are TGTGCCGGAACAGGGGGGGGAGGCTACACCTTC. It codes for CAGTGGGGYTF.